These 23 T cell receptor beta chains share one sample of origin, sequenced in a study of beta chain features in type 1 diabetes. Findings and limits, study-wide: Among all four CD4+ subsets, Type 1 diabetes patients had TCRB CDR3s that were moderately but significantly shorter.

Every bit of the isolated RNA underwent reverse transcription, so sequencing read expressed TCRB transcripts. Only in-frame clones appear in the TCRdb table, and some are missing; sequencing was by immunoSEQ multiplex PCR. The sample consists of 150,000 to 190,000 clones, 10% of them appearing once. No antigen has been assigned to these receptors. Sequenced input: central memory CD4+ T cells from blood. All receptors come from a young man with type 1 diabetes.

This clone was picked up a small number of times. The V call is TRBV15, the J call TRBJ1-2, with 7 bases lining up with TRBD1. V lost 0 bases and J lost 5; bases outside the gene matches: 3. The CDR3 runs to 14 residues. CDR1 is LNHNV, CDR2 YYDKDF, per germline (reference sequence). The DNA of the CDR3 is TGTGCCACCAGCAGAGAAACAGGGGCATATGGCTACACCTTC. Translation: CATSRETGAYGYTF.

The chain has TRBV18 and TRBJ1-1, with D possibly TRBD1 on 5 matching bases. The germline V gene encodes CDR1 KGHSH and CDR2 LQKENI. There are 15 residues in the CDR3. Trimming left V 6 bases short and J 3 bases short, with 17 bases between. The CDR3 region is CASSRASGPDTEAFF. DNA for the CDR3: TGTGCCAGCTCTCGGGCGTCAGGGCCCGACACTGAAGCTTTCTTT.

This clone was detected only a few times. The chain combines TRBV15 with TRBJ2-1, with D possibly being TRBD2 (6 bases). The CDR3 is 16 amino acids. Germline V gene lookup returns CDR1 LNHNV and CDR2 YYDKDF (reference sequence). Trimming stripped 2 bases from V and 5 bases from J, with 16 bases between. The CDR3 loop is CATSRRYVPSDNEQFF. CDR3 nucleotides: TGTGCCACCAGCAGACGTTACGTACCTAGCGACAATGAGCAGTTCTTC.

The gene calls are TRBV30 and TRBJ2-5; 7 bases are shared with TRBD1. Germline CDR1 reads GTSNPN; CDR2 reads SVGIG (reference sequence). V was pared by 4 bases and J by 6 bases, with 2 bases of the junction left unmatched. CDR3 size: 11 residues. The CDR3 region is CAWTTGKTQYF. As DNA, the CDR3 is TGTGCCTGGACGACAGGGAAGACCCAGTACTTC.

The CDR3 DNA reads TGTGCCAGCAGCTCCCGGGGCGGGAGGTTTGAGACCCAGTACTTC. It encodes CASSSRGGRFETQYF. The genes are TRBV7-2 and TRBJ2-5; 8 bases line up with TRBD2. The CDR3 has 15 residues. The junction had 9 bases not matched to a gene; V was cut back by 4 bases and J by 5 bases. Germline loops: CDR1 SGHTA, CDR2 FQGNSA.

This clone has just a few counts. This chain connects TRBV6-5 to TRBJ1-5; D remains unclear. Trimming removed 0 bases from V and 6 bases from J, with 6 bases in between. In germline, CDR1 is MNHEY, CDR2 SVGAGI. The CDR3 sequence is 13 residues long. Here the CDR3 DNA reads TGTGCCAGCAGTTACTCTCGAGGTCAGCCCCAGCATTTT. Translating it yields CASSYSRGQPQHF.

This chain connects TRBV4-2 to TRBJ2-1; TRBD1 is a possible D gene (5 bases). The CDR3 runs 14 residues. V lost 6 bases and J lost 6, with 15 bases in between. From germline, CDR1 is LGHNA and CDR2 YNFKEQ. The chain's CDR3 is CASRGLFGFNEQFF. CDR3 sequence (DNA): TGTGCCAGCAGGGGGCTTTTTGGGTTCAATGAGCAGTTCTTC.

The gene calls are TRBV28 and TRBJ1-1, with D perhaps TRBD1 (6 bases). V lost 5 bases and J lost 2, with 21 bases in between. This CDR3 has 17 amino acids. Germline V gives CDR1 MDHEN, CDR2 SYDVKM. CDR3 sequence reads: CASSPPQAGTRNTEAFF. In nucleotides, the CDR3 is TGTGCCAGCAGTCCGCCACAGGCCGGGACAAGAAACACTGAAGCTTTCTTT.

The V and J genes are TRBV29-1 and TRBJ2-5; D is undetermined. The CDR3 consists of 12 residues. V dropped 4 bases and J dropped 4 bases, with 10 bases sitting between them. Germline V gene lookup returns CDR1 SQVTM and CDR2 ANQGSEA. The CDR3 spells CSVVFAPETQYF. The CDR3 bases are TGCAGCGTTGTTTTCGCGCCAGAGACCCAGTACTTC.

The chain is built from TRBV6-5 and TRBJ2-7; the match to TRBD1 covers 8 bases. The DNA matches TRBJ2-5 better at its end, which makes the J call doubtful. There are 16 residues in the CDR3. From germline, CDR1 is MNHEY and CDR2 SVGAGI. CDR3 coding DNA: TGTGCCAGCAGTTACTCCCGGACAGGGTATCGAGAGACCCAGTACTTC. This codes for CASSYSRTGYRETQYF.

In its sample, this clone was seen a few times. The chain uses TRBV4-2 and TRBJ2-1, with TRBD1 as a possible D gene (6 bases). The germline V gene encodes CDR1 LGHNA and CDR2 YNFKEQ. The V end was cut by 4 bases, the J end by 8 bases, with 15 bases between. The CDR3 covers 14 residues. The CDR3 sequence is CASSLSQGSHEQFF. Written as DNA, the CDR3 is TGTGCCAGCAGCCTGTCACAGGGTAGCCATGAGCAGTTCTTC.

This clone was seen only a few times. The rearrangement joins TRBV4-2 to TRBJ2-5, with 9 bases matching TRBD1. Germline V gives CDR1 LGHNA, CDR2 YNFKEQ. V shed 5 bases, J shed 4 bases, and the junction held 8 bases outside the gene matches. This CDR3 is built from 15 residues. Written as DNA, the CDR3 is TGTGCCAGCAGCTCCCGGGACAGGGTGGGAGAGACCCAGTACTTC. Its translation: CASSSRDRVGETQYF.

This clone was seen ten or more times. Other DNA sequences of this sample code for an identical CDR3. CDR3 in amino acids: CASSERLAGGGDEQFF. The CDR3 DNA is TGTGCCAGCAGTGAAAGACTAGCGGGAGGGGGGGATGAGCAGTTCTTC. The rearrangement links TRBV2 to TRBJ2-1; TRBD2 agrees at 14 bases. With 2 bases clipped from V and 8 bases from J, the junction kept 5 bases outside the gene matches. Germline-derived CDR1 and CDR2 are SNHLY and FYNNEI. This CDR3 comprises 16 residues.

This clone has just a few counts. The chain couples TRBV7-2 to TRBJ2-1; 7 positions match TRBD2. Germline lookup yields CDR1 SGHTA and CDR2 FQGNSA. The CDR3 spans 16 residues. V lost 3 bases and J lost 5; bases outside the gene matches: 10. The CDR3 DNA sequence: TGTGCCAGCAGCTTGGTCCGCGGGAGTCGGCACAATGAGCAGTTCTTC. Translating it yields CASSLVRGSRHNEQFF.

CDR3 protein: CASSQGGLAGAQETQYF. The CDR3 bases are TGCGCCAGCAGCCAAGGTGGACTAGCGGGCGCCCAAGAGACCCAGTACTTC. The V and J genes are TRBV4-1 and TRBJ2-5, with TRBD2 matching 11 bases. This CDR3 has 17 residues. V lost 1 base and J lost 1; bases outside the gene matches: 5. Germline assignment: CDR1 MGHRA and CDR2 YSYEKL.

This sequence joins TRBV18 and TRBJ2-1; unclear D gene. V was cut by 0 bases and J by 0 bases, with 3 bases left in between. This CDR3 spans 14 amino acids. CDR1 is KGHSH, CDR2 LQKENI, per germline. CDR3 in DNA: TGTGCCAGCTCACCACCCTACTCCTACAATGAGCAGTTCTTC. It is translated as CASSPPYSYNEQFF.

J is TRBJ1-3 and V is TRBV5-1, with D unresolved. Germline CDR1 reads SGHRS; CDR2 reads YFSETQ. The CDR3 totals 16 residues. Trimming removed 1 base from V and 0 bases from J, with 11 bases in between. The CDR3, as DNA: TGCGCCAGCAGCTTGCGGGAAAGCGGCTCTGGAAACACCATATATTTT. Translating gives CASSLRESGSGNTIYF.

The chain couples TRBV5-1 to TRBJ2-3, with D possibly being TRBD2 (6 bases). Germline-derived CDR1 and CDR2 are SGHRS and YFSETQ. V lost 4 bases and J 3 bases, leaving 9 bases between the germline ends. This CDR3 is 13 amino acids long. In nucleotides, the CDR3 is TGCGCCAGCAGCCCGGGAGTGACAGATACGCAGTATTTT. Protein: CASSPGVTDTQYF. The variable domain in full, completed from reference TRBV5-1 and TRBJ2-3, reads KAGVTQTPRYLIKTRGQQVTLSCSPISGHRSVSWYQQTPGQGLQFLFEYFSETQRNKGNFPGRFSGRQFSNSRSEMNVSTLELGDSALYLCASSPGVTDTQYFGPGTRLTVL.

The rearrangement joins TRBV25-1 to TRBJ2-7, with a tentative D call TRBD1 (5 bases). Germline V gene data show CDR1 as MGHDK and CDR2 as SYGVNS. This CDR3 has 14 residues. V was shortened by 1 base and J by 7 bases, with 14 bases between the two germline ends. DNA for the CDR3: TGTGCCAGCAGTGAATTGTCGTCCTCAGGGGAGCAGTACTTC. This codes for CASSELSSSGEQYF.

This clone appeared a few times. The rearrangement joins TRBV7-3 to TRBJ1-3, with D possibly TRBD1 on 5 matching bases. Germline lookup yields CDR1 SGHTA and CDR2 FQGTGA. The CDR3 has 15 residues. The germline V and J ends were trimmed by 5 bases and 1 base, with 12 bases remaining between them. Here the CDR3 reads CASSLDRSSGNTIYF. The CDR3 DNA sequence: TGTGCCAGCAGCCTTGACAGATCGTCTGGAAACACCATATATTTT.

This clone was counted a few times. CDR3 bases: TGTGCCAGCTCACCACCAGGGGTGGACGAGCAGTACTTC. This sequence encodes CASSPPGVDEQYF. V gene TRBV18 combines with J gene TRBJ2-7; D perhaps matches TRBD1 (5 bases). Germline CDR1 reads KGHSH; CDR2 reads LQKENI. V was cut by 0 bases and J by 5 bases, with 8 bases left in between. The length of the CDR3 is 13 residues.

Only a few counts were recorded for this clone. The rearrangement joins TRBV25-1 to TRBJ2-2; 7 bases are a match to TRBD1. Losses at the gene ends were 4 bases for V and 3 bases for J; bases not matched to a gene: 5. In germline, CDR1 is MGHDK, CDR2 SYGVNS. The CDR3 runs 15 residues. The CDR3: CASSAPQGYTGELFF. The CDR3 nucleotides read TGTGCCAGCAGTGCCCCACAGGGGTACACCGGGGAGCTGTTTTTT.

This clone was observed a handful of times. As DNA, the CDR3 is TGTGCCTGGAGTCCTCAGGGACTAGCGGGGCAAGAGACCCAGTACTTC. It yields the protein CAWSPQGLAGQETQYF. This rearrangement joins TRBV30 to TRBJ2-5; 13 bases fit TRBD2. CDR1 and CDR2 (germline): GTSNPN, SVGIG (reference sequence). V shed 2 bases, J shed 2 bases, and the junction held 5 bases outside the gene matches. The length of the CDR3 is 16 residues.